These 14 T cell receptor beta chains were all obtained from the same sample, sequenced in a study of T cells in Graves' hyperthyroidism and ophthalmopathy. Template material for amplifying TCR beta CDR3 regions consisted of RNA transcripts. First-round RT-PCR targeting the TCR CDR3 was performed with the HTBI primer set. One entry per CDR3 protein, called by TCRdb with MiXCR from the multiplex PCR reads. The table shows roughly 500,000 distinct CDR3 sequences, with roughly 50% occurring only once. Sequencing was carried out using peripheral blood or thyroid tissue (not recorded which). The receptors were sampled from an adult woman with Graves' disease, either hyperthyroidism or ophthalmopathy (not recorded which).

J is TRBJ2-3 and V is TRBV6-5, with 7 bases matching TRBD2. In germline, CDR1 is MNHEY, CDR2 SVGAGI. The V and J ends lost 2 bases and 5 bases, in that order; junction bases with no gene match: 4. The CDR3 is made up of 14 amino acids. The chain's CDR3 is CASSYGLAGDTQYF. CDR3 nucleotide sequence: TGTGCCAGCAGTTACGGATTAGCGGGAGATACGCAGTATTTT.

This clonotype has a count of ten or more. The chain has TRBV3-1 and TRBJ1-6, with D uncertain. The V gene's germline CDR1 is LGHDT and CDR2 YNNKEL (reference sequence). V shed 2 bases and J shed 10 bases, with 9 bases lying between them. This CDR3 is 13 amino acids long. The CDR3 bases are TGTGCCAGCAGCCAATTTTTTAACTCACCCCTCCACTTT. Amino acid sequence: CASSQFFNSPLHF.

At least ten counts were recorded for this clonotype. J is TRBJ1-2 and V is TRBV5-8, with D unresolved. CDR3 length: 15 residues. Germline loops: CDR1 SGHTS, CDR2 YDEGEE. Trimming took 4 bases from V and 4 from J, leaving 17 bases between them. CDR3 amino acids: CASSPAPRLSYGYTF. CDR3 sequence (DNA): TGTGCCAGCAGCCCAGCACCACGGCTCAGCTATGGCTACACCTTC.

The chain uses TRBV15 and TRBJ1-6; D call uncertain. V was shortened by 8 bases and J by 9 bases, with 11 bases between the two germline ends. The CDR3 spans 12 residues. Germline CDR1 reads LNHNV; CDR2 reads YYDKDF (reference sequence). CDR3 coding DNA: TGTGCCACCCGGGTATATGGTTCACCCCTCCACTTT. This codes for CATRVYGSPLHF.

This clonotype was recorded many times. The chain is built from TRBV20-1 and TRBJ2-5; 8 bases are a match to TRBD2. Germline CDR1 reads DFQATT; CDR2 reads SNEGSKA (reference sequence). The CDR3 length is 12 residues. V dropped 4 bases and J dropped 5; count of bases not matched to a gene: 3. The CDR3 protein is CSATRGRETQYF. DNA of the CDR3: TGCAGTGCTACCCGCGGGAGGGAGACCCAGTACTTC.

This clonotype was observed at least ten times. The chain combines TRBV7-9 with TRBJ2-5; D remains ambiguous. Per germline, CDR1 SEHNR and CDR2 FQNEAQ (reference sequence). V lost 1 base, J lost 7 bases, and 7 bases lay in between. There are 12 residues in the CDR3. For the CDR3, the DNA is TGTGCCAGCAGCTTAGAGGCCGCGACCCAGTACTTC. Its translation: CASSLEAATQYF.

The CDR3 DNA follows: TGCGCCAGCCGCAGTGAACTAGCGGGGGGATTGGGGGAGCAGTACTTC. It specifies CASRSELAGGLGEQYF. This chain uses TRBV10-2 with TRBJ2-7; 12 bases map to TRBD2. Germline-derived CDR1 and CDR2 are WSHSY and SAAADI. There are 16 residues in the CDR3. V dropped 8 bases and J dropped 7; count of bases not matched to a gene: 15.

The rearrangement joins TRBV20-1 to TRBJ1-1; weak D call: TRBD1 (6 bases). V lost 1 base to trimming and J lost 1 base, with 10 bases between them. This CDR3 region has 14 residues. Germline V gene lookup returns CDR1 DFQATT and CDR2 SNEGSKA (reference sequence). The CDR3 here is CSARVIGGNTEAFF. The CDR3 region has the DNA TGCAGTGCTAGAGTCATAGGGGGGAACACTGAAGCTTTCTTT.

This clonotype has a single count. This sequence joins TRBV7-2 and TRBJ1-2; D is unresolved. Trimming left V 1 base short and J 6 bases short, with 15 bases between. Germline lookup yields CDR1 SGHTA and CDR2 FQGNSA. CDR3 length: 15 residues. The CDR3 nucleotides are TGTGCCAGCAGCTTAGATGCGGGAGAGGGAGATGGCTACACCTTC. This translates into CASSLDAGEGDGYTF.

Of note for this clonotype: Germline is not matched at one junction end, which may reflect a read error. The chain joins TRBV12-3 or TRBV12-4 to TRBJ2-6; TRBD1 aligns across 7 bases. The length of the CDR3 is 16 residues. The CDR3 coding sequence is TGTGCCAGCAGTATCCAGGGGGACACTGGTGCCAACGTCCTGACTTTC. Its translation: CASSIQGDTGANVLTF.

This clonotype was detected ten times or more. The chain employs TRBV7-9 and TRBJ1-4; 7 bases are a match to TRBD1. Trimming at V came to 4 bases and at J to 2 bases, leaving 4 bases not matched to a gene. Germline V CDR1 and CDR2: SEHNR, FQNEAQ (reference sequence). This CDR3 has 15 residues. The CDR3 reads CASSYRGVTNEKLFF. The CDR3 DNA reads TGTGCCAGCAGCTACAGGGGAGTGACTAATGAAAAACTGTTTTTT.

V usage is TRBV15 and J usage is TRBJ1-4, with D uncertain. This CDR3 is 17 amino acids long. The V end lost 3 bases, the J end lost 2 bases, and 16 bases lay between the germline ends. The germline CDR1 and CDR2 sequences are LNHNV and YYDKDF (reference sequence). CDR3 region: CATSSLARGYTNEKLFF. CDR3 DNA: TGTGCCACCAGCAGCTTGGCCCGGGGTTACACTAATGAAAAACTGTTTTTT.

This clonotype has a handful of counts. The chain couples TRBV15 to TRBJ2-7, with a possible D match to TRBD1 (6 bases). The germline V gene has CDR1 LNHNV and CDR2 YYDKDF (reference sequence). The CDR3 is made up of 13 amino acids. Trimming shortened V by 1 base and J by 7 bases, and 11 bases separated the two germline ends. CDR3 coding DNA: TGTGCCACCAGCAGAGTCGGACAGCGAGAGCAGTACTTC. Protein product: CATSRVGQREQYF.

This clonotype has ten or more counts. This chain uses TRBV4-1 with TRBJ1-2; 7 bases map to TRBD1. This CDR3 spans 15 amino acids. Germline CDR1 and CDR2: MGHRA and YSYEKL. With 3 bases clipped from V and 7 bases from J, the junction kept 11 bases outside the gene matches. The CDR3, as DNA: TGCGCCAGCAGCCAGGGCACAGGGGACTGGGGTGGCTACACCTTC. Translated, it gives CASSQGTGDWGGYTF.